Listed below are T cell receptor beta chains from one sample, sequenced in a study of OX40 agonist ivuxolimab in advanced cancers. TCRdb keeps only in-frame clones here, not all; method: immunoSEQ multiplex PCR. The sample has 90,000 to 100,000 clones, around 89% seen once; the top ten hold roughly 0.15%. Material: CD4+ or CD8+ T cells sorted from blood, obtained in a trial of the OX40 agonist ivuxolimab. These receptors all come from an adult with an advanced solid tumor such as melanoma, head and neck, liver or kidney cancer. The CDR3 runs from the conserved cysteine through the conserved F or W. The order of the fields is J gene, V gene, CDR3 protein.

J gene: TRBJ2-1
V gene: TRBV19
CDR3 protein: CASSFSPFASGYNEQFF

J gene: TRBJ2-2
V gene: TRBV6-6
CDR3 protein: CASSYSSSQGGELFF

J gene: TRBJ2-1
V gene: TRBV10-3
CDR3 protein: CAISESGRSGGEQFF

J gene: TRBJ2-2
V gene: TRBV28
CDR3 protein: CAATGLAGGQSTGELFF

J gene: TRBJ2-1
V gene: TRBV18
CDR3 protein: CASSANGSPNEQFF

J gene: TRBJ2-4
V gene: TRBV10-3
CDR3 protein: CAISGVGQDIQYF

J gene: TRBJ1-2
V gene: TRBV28
CDR3 protein: CASSPWGRGYTF

J gene: TRBJ2-3
V gene: TRBV6-4
CDR3 protein: CASSLGNTDTQYF

J gene: TRBJ1-2
V gene: TRBV5-8
CDR3 protein: CASTLGRTGGGYTF

J gene: TRBJ1-2
V gene: TRBV6-5
CDR3 protein: CASSRTGGGGYTF

J gene: TRBJ1-6
V gene: TRBV19
CDR3 protein: CASNRGPSYNSPLHF